Only a few counts were recorded for the clone carrying this T cell receptor (beta chain). The sample originates from a study of blood T cell repertoires in COVID-19. Turning to the study itself: Samples taken during acute and convalescent COVID-19 were collected in the United States, Italy and Spain.

As handled by the study authors: Counts of nucleated cells, estimated from reference gene primer amplification, were obtained. The protocol was immunoSEQ multiplex PCR, while the TCRdb copy is restricted to in-frame clones and leaves out a portion. D and trimming were read from the DNA, whereas the V and J calls and clone size are those reported in that table. The sample carries 200,000 or so clones, around four fifths recorded once. Followed longitudinally, the Seattle patients had been enrolled during active infection. CDR3 length: 14 amino acids. Trimming removed 0 bases at V and 7 bases at J, with 13 bases between. Germline V lookup: CDR1 SGHTA, CDR2 FQGNSA.

The chain joins TRBV7-2 to TRBJ2-7; D may be TRBD2 (7 bases). Material: peripheral blood. The receptor was derived from a man aged 55 to 69 with COVID-19, enrolled during active disease. The CDR3 region has the DNA TGTGCCAGCAGCTTAGCGAGGGGGGGCCGGGAGCAGTACTTC. Translating it yields CASSLARGGREQYF.